This T cell receptor beta chain emerged from a study of T cell changes during pregnancy in multiple sclerosis. In germline, CDR1 is WNHNN, CDR2 SYGVQD (reference sequence). V dropped 3 bases and J dropped 4; count of bases not matched to a gene: 7. There are 16 residues in the CDR3. TCRdb's table, derived via immunoSEQ multiplex PCR, lists solely in-frame clones and lacks some. The sample comprises about 88,000 clones, more than 90% of which are singletons, and about 1.5% rests with the top ten. This specimen consisted of peripheral blood, obtained in the first trimester of pregnancy. V and J are TRBV10-1 and TRBJ1-5, with 9 positions matching TRBD1. This sequence was found in a female donor with multiple sclerosis, enrolled in a pregnancy study. In nucleotides, the CDR3 is TGCGCCAGCAGTGACTTGGGACAGGGTGGGAATCAGCCCCAGCATTTT. Its protein is CASSDLGQGGNQPQHF.